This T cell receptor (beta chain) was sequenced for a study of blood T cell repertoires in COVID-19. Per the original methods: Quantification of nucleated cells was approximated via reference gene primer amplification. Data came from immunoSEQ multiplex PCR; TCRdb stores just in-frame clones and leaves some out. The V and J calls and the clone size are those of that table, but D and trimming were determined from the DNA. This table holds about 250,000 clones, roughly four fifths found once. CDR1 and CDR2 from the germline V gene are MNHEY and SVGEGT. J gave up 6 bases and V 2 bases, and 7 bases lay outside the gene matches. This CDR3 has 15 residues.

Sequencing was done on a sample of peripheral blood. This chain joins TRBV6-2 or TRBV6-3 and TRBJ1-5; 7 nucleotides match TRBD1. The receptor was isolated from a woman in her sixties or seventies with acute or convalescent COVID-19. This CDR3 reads CASSYDRVLIQPQHF. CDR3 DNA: TGTGCCAGCAGTTACGACAGGGTATTAATTCAGCCCCAGCATTTT.